This TCR beta chain was found in a study of T cells in Graves' hyperthyroidism and ophthalmopathy. RNA transcripts yielded amplified TCR beta CDR3 regions. The primer set for the first-round RT-PCR of the TCR CDR3 was HTBI. TCRdb redid the calling of the multiplex PCR reads with MiXCR, one entry per CDR3 protein. The table shows some 690,000 distinct CDR3 sequences, with around 15% occurring only once. The table lists this clonotype with many counts. The V end was cut by 7 bases, the J end by 2 bases, with 14 bases between. The CDR3 has 14 amino acids. The rearrangement joins TRBV12-3 or TRBV12-4 to TRBJ2-5; TRBD1 is a possible D gene (6 bases). Sequencing input: blood. The receptor's source is a man aged 45-65 years with Graves' hyperthyroidism. CDR3 in DNA: TGTGCCAGCAACCTCCTCGGACAGCAAGAGACCCAGTACTTC. The encoded protein is CASNLLGQQETQYF.